Following are 23 T cell receptor beta chains from one sample sequenced in a study of blood T cell repertoires in COVID-19. TCRdb's table, derived via immunoSEQ multiplex PCR, lists solely in-frame clones and lacks some. The top ten clones hold about 3% of a sample with 340,000 or so clones, about 86% of them seen once. The source material was peripheral blood. The receptors derive from a man in his thirties or forties with active or convalescent COVID-19.

V usage is TRBV11-3 and J usage is TRBJ1-1; 10 nucleotides line up with TRBD1. This CDR3 spans 14 amino acids. The germline V gene has CDR1 SGHNT and CDR2 YENEEA. The V segment lost 4 bases and the J segment 8 bases; nucleotides outside the gene matches: 7. CDR3 DNA sequence: TGTGCCAGCAGCTCGGACAGGGGGTCGTCGGAAGCTTTCTTT. Translating gives CASSSDRGSSEAFF. The full variable domain, rest sourced from reference TRBV11-3 and TRBJ1-1, is EAGVVQSPRYKIIEKKQPVAFWCNPISGHNTLYWYLQNLGQGPELLIRYENEEAVDDSQLPKDRFSAERLKGVDSTLKIQPAELGDSAVYLCASSSDRGSSEAFFGQGTRLTVV.

The chain employs TRBV11-2 and TRBJ2-1; 10 bases line up with TRBD2. The trim removed 5 bases at V and 0 bases at J, leaving 7 bases unmatched. This CDR3 has 17 residues. Germline V lookup: CDR1 SGHAT, CDR2 FQNNGV. The DNA of the CDR3 is TGTGCCAGCAGCCGGCTAGCGGGAGTTAGCTCCTACAATGAGCAGTTCTTC. Translation gives CASSRLAGVSSYNEQFF.

The chain employs TRBV24-1 and TRBJ2-1, with 8 bases aligning to TRBD2. The CDR3 covers 16 residues. V shed 3 bases and J 5 bases; nucleotides not matched to a gene: 8. CDR1 is KGHDR and CDR2 is SFDVKD in the germline V gene. The CDR3 spells CATSDPTSGLNNEQFF. DNA of the CDR3: TGTGCCACCAGTGATCCCACTAGCGGCCTTAACAATGAGCAGTTCTTC.

This clone showed up just once. The J gene is TRBJ2-7, the V gene TRBV25-1, with no clear D. Germline lookup yields CDR1 MGHDK and CDR2 SYGVNS. The CDR3 extends over 15 amino acids. V lost 1 base, J lost 2 bases, and 12 bases lay in between. The CDR3 nucleotides read TGTGCCAGCAGTGAATGGTCGCGGAGTGCCTACGAGCAGTACTTC. Translation: CASSEWSRSAYEQYF.

The V call is TRBV4-3, the J call TRBJ2-1, with D perhaps matching TRBD2 (5 bases). The CDR3 spans 16 residues. CDR1 and CDR2 from the germline V gene are LGHNA and YSLEER. V was pared by 1 base and J by 0 bases, with 10 bases between. The CDR3 here is CASSQVSGSSYNEQFF. DNA of the CDR3: TGCGCCAGCAGCCAAGTATCGGGGAGCTCCTACAATGAGCAGTTCTTC.

The chain recombines TRBV6-2 or TRBV6-3 with TRBJ2-7; TRBD1 aligns across 12 bases. V shed 0 bases, J shed 4 bases, and the junction held 4 bases outside the gene matches. Germline-derived CDR1 and CDR2 are MNHEY and SVGEGT. This CDR3 is built from 16 residues. The CDR3 spells CASSYSGTGGLYEQYF. The CDR3 DNA is TGTGCCAGCAGTTACTCCGGGACAGGGGGCCTTTACGAGCAGTACTTC.

This clone came up a few times. The chain employs TRBV20-1 and TRBJ1-3; TRBD1 is a possible D gene (6 bases). V was clipped by 5 bases and J by 0 bases, with 11 bases between them. This CDR3 has 14 residues. CDR1 and CDR2 (germline): DFQATT, SNEGSKA (reference sequence). CDR3 DNA: TGCAGTGCTGGTGGGGGACACTCTGGAAACACCATATATTTT. Translation gives CSAGGGHSGNTIYF.

DNA of the CDR3: TGCGCCAGCAGCCCGGGAAAGGGGGAGGGCACATTTATGGATACGCAGTATTTT. Translated: CASSPGKGEGTFMDTQYF. V gene TRBV4-1 combines with J gene TRBJ2-3; possibly TRBD2 for D (7 bases). Trimming took 4 bases from V and 6 from J, leaving 26 bases between them. CDR3 length equals 18 residues. Germline CDR1 and CDR2: MGHRA and YSYEKL.

The chain recombines TRBV2 with TRBJ1-5; D perhaps matches TRBD1 (6 bases). The CDR3 has 15 residues. V lost 4 bases to trimming and J lost 10 bases, with 20 bases between them. Germline values: CDR1 SNHLY, CDR2 FYNNEI. This CDR3 is CASSGSTGPGLPQHF. In DNA, the CDR3 is TGTGCCAGCAGTGGTTCGACAGGTCCCGGCCTCCCCCAGCATTTT.

V gene TRBV6-2 or TRBV6-3 combines with J gene TRBJ1-4; 10 bases align to TRBD1. CDR1 and CDR2 from the germline V gene are MNHEY and SVGEGT. The CDR3 loop spans 18 amino acids. J lost 5 bases, V lost 6 bases, and 15 bases had no gene match. The CDR3 protein is CASSHGWDRGKRNEKLFF. CDR3 bases: TGTGCCAGCAGCCACGGCTGGGACAGGGGTAAGAGGAATGAAAAACTGTTTTTT.

The chain uses TRBV4-3 and TRBJ1-1; unclear D gene. The V gene lost 1 base and the J gene lost 4 bases, with 13 bases spanning the gap. The CDR3 is 15 amino acids. Germline V CDR1 and CDR2: LGHNA, YSLEER. The DNA for the CDR3 is TGCGCCAGCAGCCAAGGTATCCGGTATCCCACTGAAGCTTTCTTT. Protein product: CASSQGIRYPTEAFF.

This clone was recorded once. The V and J genes are TRBV5-1 and TRBJ2-7, with D possibly TRBD1 on 5 matching bases. Germline CDR1 SGHRS, CDR2 YFSETQ. The V end lost 2 bases, the J end lost 2 bases, and 14 bases lay between the germline ends. The CDR3 is made up of 15 amino acids. The CDR3 loop is CASSFGPQQAYEQYF. CDR3 nucleotide sequence: TGCGCCAGCAGCTTCGGACCTCAACAGGCCTACGAGCAGTACTTC.

This clone was seen once. V is TRBV6-5 and J is TRBJ1-1, with D possibly TRBD1 on 6 matching bases. The length of the CDR3 is 14 residues. Germline V gene data show CDR1 as MNHEY and CDR2 as SVGAGI. The V and J ends lost 4 bases and 0 bases respectively, with 9 bases between them. The CDR3 nucleotides read TGTGCCAGCAGTTGGACAGCGGTGAACACTGAAGCTTTCTTT. As protein: CASSWTAVNTEAFF.

The rearrangement uses TRBV5-6 and TRBJ1-5; D is undetermined. The germline gives CDR1 SGHDT, CDR2 YYEEEE. This CDR3 contains 14 residues. V was cut by 3 bases and J by 0 bases, with 7 bases left in between. The CDR3: CASSSDYSNQPQHF. CDR3 sequence (DNA): TGTGCCAGCAGCTCGGACTATAGCAATCAGCCCCAGCATTTT.

This clone turned up a few times. CDR3 region: CASSLVSSFETQYF. The CDR3 DNA is TGTGCCAGCAGCTTGGTATCTAGCTTCGAGACCCAGTACTTC. The chain uses TRBV5-4 and TRBJ2-5; perhaps TRBD2 as D (5 bases). Per germline, CDR1 SGHNT and CDR2 YYREEE (reference sequence). The CDR3 has 14 amino acids. V was shortened by 0 bases and J by 5 bases, with 11 bases between the two germline ends.

This sequence joins TRBV5-1 and TRBJ2-6; D not certain. The CDR3 loop spans 16 amino acids. Trimming left V 2 bases short and J 0 bases short, with 9 bases between. Germline V gives CDR1 SGHRS, CDR2 YFSETQ. The CDR3 loop reads CASSFQASSGANVLTF. The CDR3 nucleotides read TGCGCCAGCAGCTTTCAGGCTTCCTCTGGGGCCAACGTCCTGACTTTC.

This clone was counted once. The J gene is TRBJ2-1, the V gene TRBV11-3; TRBD2 aligns across 10 bases. The germline gives CDR1 SGHNT, CDR2 YENEEA. V shed 4 bases and J 2 bases; nucleotides not matched to a gene: 2. The CDR3 loop spans 15 amino acids. The CDR3 DNA follows: TGTGCCAGCAGCTCGGGACTAGCGACCTACAATGAGCAGTTCTTC. This encodes CASSSGLATYNEQFF.

The table lists this clone with a count of one. The J gene is TRBJ2-1, the V gene TRBV6-4; 12 nucleotides align to TRBD2. The CDR3 runs 15 residues. CDR1 MRHNA and CDR2 SNTAGT come from the germline V gene. J gave up 7 bases and V 4 bases, and 5 bases lay outside the gene matches. The CDR3 DNA sequence: TGTGCCAGCAGTGCCGGACTAGCGGGAATGAATGAGCAGTTCTTC. Translating it yields CASSAGLAGMNEQFF.

This chain connects TRBV11-2 to TRBJ1-1; 7 bases match TRBD1. Germline CDR1 is SGHAT and CDR2 is FQNNGV. This CDR3 has 14 amino acids. V dropped 9 bases and J dropped 0; count of bases not matched to a gene: 7. The chain's CDR3 is CASGQAGLNTEAFF. The CDR3 DNA sequence: TGTGCCAGTGGACAGGCGGGGTTGAACACTGAAGCTTTCTTT.

This sequence joins TRBV2 and TRBJ2-1; D may be TRBD2 (6 bases). The CDR3 contains 20 residues. CDR1 and CDR2 (germline): SNHLY, FYNNEI. Trimming shortened V by 2 bases and J by 0 bases, and 23 bases separated the two germline ends. The CDR3 nucleotides are TGTGCCAGCAGTGAATCCCGCCTAGCGTACACCGAAAGCTCCTACAATGAGCAGTTCTTC. It yields the protein CASSESRLAYTESSYNEQFF.

The chain recombines TRBV14 with TRBJ2-1; 10 bases are shared with TRBD2. Trimming removed 4 bases from V and 12 bases from J; junction bases left unmatched: 12. The CDR3 extends over 15 amino acids. Germline V gene sequence: CDR1 SGHDN, CDR2 FVKESK. The CDR3 region has the DNA TGTGCCAGCAGCCTGGACCTACTAGCGGGGTCTCTGCAGTTCTTC. Its protein is CASSLDLLAGSLQFF.

This chain joins TRBV9 and TRBJ2-6; weak D call: TRBD1 (5 bases). The CDR3 sequence is 18 residues long. V was clipped by 3 bases and J by 0 bases, with 16 bases between them. Germline V gene lookup returns CDR1 SGDLS and CDR2 YYNGEE. CDR3 sequence (DNA): TGTGCCAGCAGCGCCCGCAGGGTCCCCAGCTCTGGGGCCAACGTCCTGACTTTC. It yields the protein CASSARRVPSSGANVLTF.

This clone showed up just once. The chain has TRBV9 and TRBJ2-5, with 8 bases that match TRBD2. The CDR3 is 15 amino acids. V was pared by 0 bases and J by 3 bases, with 4 bases of the junction left unmatched. The germline CDR1 and CDR2 sequences are SGDLS and YYNGEE. The CDR3 sequence is CASSVDGTSEETQYF. CDR3 coding DNA: TGTGCCAGCAGCGTAGACGGGACTAGTGAAGAGACCCAGTACTTC.